The sample holds a few counts of the clone carrying this TCR beta chain. TCRbeta library construction was performed incorporating unique molecular identifiers. TCRdb reprocessed the PCR reads with MiXCR, giving one entry per CDR3 protein. Here the sample spans hundreds of thousands of distinct CDR3 sequences, 9.5% to 10% being singletons. CDR3 size: 15 residues. Looked up from germline, CDR1 is SNHLY and CDR2 is FYNNEI. V was pared by 3 bases and J by 0 bases, with 9 bases between. The sample is drawn from a study of T-cell reconstitution after alpha-beta-depleted transplantation in children. The sequence derives from a human donor who donated a stem cell graft to a child with SCID. The chain is built from TRBV2 and TRBJ2-1; maybe TRBD2 (5 bases). The starting material was PBMCs from the stem cell graft donor, obtained from the stem cell graft. CDR3 region: CASSDTSSSYNEQFF. In DNA, the CDR3 is TGTGCCAGCAGTGACACTAGTTCCTCCTACAATGAGCAGTTCTTC.